The 12 T cell receptor beta chains given below trace back to one sample, sequenced in a study of beta chain features in type 1 diabetes. No antigen is known for these receptors. Study results and limitations: In all four CD4+ subsets, TCRB CDR3 length was significantly, moderately reduced in type 1 diabetes.

Isolated RNA was reverse transcribed in full, so expressed TCRB transcripts were sequenced. Clones were read by immunoSEQ multiplex PCR, and TCRdb kept only the in-frame ones, dropping some. This sample carries 600,000 to 750,000 clones, roughly an eighth of them seen once, and the ten largest clones take approximately 0.11%. Sample: naive CD4+ T cells from blood. The receptors stem from a man in his thirties or forties with type 1 diabetes.

In this sample, this clone turned up a few times. The CDR3 region has the DNA TGCAGCGCCGCTAACAGGAACACTGAAGCTTTCTTT. As protein: CSAANRNTEAFF. The rearrangement joins TRBV29-1 to TRBJ1-1; no firm D call. Between the trimmed V and J ends, which lost 7 bases and 1 base, there was a span of 10 bases. Germline CDR1 and CDR2: SQVTM and ANQGSEA. CDR3 length: 12 amino acids.

The rearrangement joins TRBV4-3 to TRBJ2-3, with unresolved D. Per the germline V gene, CDR1 is LGHNA and CDR2 is YSLEER. V gave up 3 bases and J gave up 5 bases, with 15 bases separating them. The CDR3 has 15 residues. CDR3 amino acids: CASSQASDQEDTQYF. The CDR3 nucleotides are TGCGCCAGCAGCCAGGCCTCAGACCAGGAAGATACGCAGTATTTT.

This clone showed up just a few times. The chain carries TRBV30 and TRBJ2-7; D uncertain. Trimming left V 5 bases short and J 1 base short, with 12 bases between. The CDR3 contains 13 residues. Germline CDR1 reads GTSNPN; CDR2 reads SVGIG (reference sequence). CDR3 sequence (DNA): TGTGCCTGGGGACGCGGCATTTCCTACGAGCAGTACTTC. This codes for CAWGRGISYEQYF.

The chain combines TRBV6-1 with TRBJ1-5, with no clear D. The germline CDR1 and CDR2 sequences are MNHNS and SASEGT. The CDR3 has 15 residues. V dropped 0 bases and J dropped 7 bases, with 13 bases sitting between them. This CDR3 reads CASSEASGGRQPQHF. Here the CDR3 DNA reads TGTGCCAGCAGTGAAGCAAGTGGAGGACGGCAGCCCCAGCATTTT.

This chain links TRBV7-2 with TRBJ2-3, with no clear D. The germline gives CDR1 SGHTA, CDR2 FQGNSA. Trimming shortened V by 5 bases and J by 8 bases, and 14 bases separated the two germline ends. This CDR3 has 13 residues. CDR3 sequence (DNA): TGTGCCAGCAGCACCCAGCAGTCAGCTACGCAGTATTTT. Protein: CASSTQQSATQYF. Based on the CDR3 plus reference TRBV7-2 and TRBJ2-3, the full variable domain is GAGVSQSPSNKVTEKGKDVELRCDPISGHTALYWYRQSLGQGLEFLIYFQGNSAPDKSGLPSDRFSAERTGGSVSTLTIQRTQQEDSAVYLCASSTQQSATQYFGPGTRLTVL.

The gene calls are TRBV29-1 and TRBJ1-4; no definite D call. V was cut by 6 bases and J by 0 bases, with 8 bases left in between. Germline V gene lookup returns CDR1 SQVTM and CDR2 ANQGSEA. CDR3 size: 13 residues. As DNA, the CDR3 is TGCAGCGTCAGTGGGGCAACTAATGAAAAACTGTTTTTT. Its protein product is CSVSGATNEKLFF.

A few counts support this clone. The chain is built from TRBV4-3 and TRBJ1-1; D is unresolved. The V gene lost 1 base and the J gene lost 1 base, with 10 bases spanning the gap. CDR1 and CDR2 (germline): LGHNA, YSLEER. There are 15 residues in the CDR3. The CDR3 nucleotides are TGCGCCAGCAGCCAAGTAGGGCCCTCGAACACTGAAGCTTTCTTT. Protein: CASSQVGPSNTEAFF.

Only a few counts were recorded for this clone. At one end, the junction sequence differs from germline, possibly due to a read error. The CDR3 here is CASSLDSAGADTQYF. The CDR3 DNA reads TGTGCCAGCAGTTTGGATTCAGCAGGGGCCGATACGCAGTATTTT. This rearrangement joins TRBV5-4 to TRBJ2-3; the D gene is possibly TRBD1 (6 bases). The CDR3 totals 15 residues. Germline-derived CDR1 and CDR2 are SGHNT and YYREEE (reference sequence).

The chain couples TRBV2 to TRBJ1-2; maybe TRBD1 (5 bases). The CDR3 runs to 14 residues. The V end was cut by 5 bases, the J end by 4 bases, with 14 bases between. Germline loops: CDR1 SNHLY, CDR2 FYNNEI. DNA for the CDR3: TGTGCCAGCAGTCCCGGGACGAAAAGCTATGGCTACACCTTC. Amino acid sequence: CASSPGTKSYGYTF.

The V and J genes are TRBV5-1 and TRBJ1-2, with 8 bases aligning to TRBD1. Trimming at V came to 4 bases and at J to 5 bases, leaving 4 bases not matched to a gene. The CDR3 consists of 13 residues. Germline V lookup: CDR1 SGHRS, CDR2 YFSETQ. CDR3 coding DNA: TGCGCCAGCAGCGTACAGGGGGAGTATGGCTACACCTTC. This encodes CASSVQGEYGYTF.

V usage is TRBV6-6 and J usage is TRBJ1-2; TRBD1 agrees at 9 bases. CDR1 is MNHNY and CDR2 is SVGAGI in the germline V gene (reference sequence). With V trimmed by 5 bases and J by 7 bases, 8 bases remained unmatched. CDR3 length: 14 residues. DNA of the CDR3: TGTGCCAGCAGTGGGGGACAGGGATTAGGTGGCTACACCTTC. Its translation is CASSGGQGLGGYTF.

This clone has only a few counts. This chain uses TRBV15 with TRBJ2-2, with 7 bases matching TRBD2. Germline V gene lookup returns CDR1 LNHNV and CDR2 YYDKDF (reference sequence). The CDR3 runs to 14 residues. V lost 5 bases and J lost 6; bases outside the gene matches: 6. The CDR3 DNA is TGTGCCACCAGCTACCAGGGAGGGTCCGGGGAGCTGTTTTTT. It yields the protein CATSYQGGSGELFF. Complete variable domain (other parts from reference TRBV15 and TRBJ2-2): DAMVIQNPRYQVTQFGKPVTLSCSQTLNHNVMYWYQQKSSQAPKLLFHYYDKDFNNEADTPDNFQSRRPNTSFCFLDIRSPGLGDTAMYLCATSYQGGSGELFFGEGSRLTVL.